The next 25 T cell receptor beta chains were all read from a single sample in a study of multiple sclerosis patients with progressive multifocal leukoencephalopathy. Assay: immunoSEQ multiplex PCR; the TCRdb copy retains only in-frame clones and omits some. The table has 25,000 to 35,000 clones, about 91% seen once; the top ten hold 5.7%. This sample's time point: time of PML onset. The sample here was PBMCs, taken from a patient treated with natalizumab. The receptor set was obtained from a woman aged 40 to 55 with progressive multifocal leukoencephalopathy.

V usage is TRBV5-4 and J usage is TRBJ2-3; maybe TRBD2 (5 bases). Trimming took 2 bases from V and 2 from J, leaving 18 bases between them. The length of the CDR3 is 17 residues. The germline V gene has CDR1 SGHNT and CDR2 YYREEE (reference sequence). This CDR3 reads CASSLGGPSISTDTQYF. Written as DNA, the CDR3 is TGTGCCAGCAGCTTAGGCGGGCCATCCATTTCCACAGATACGCAGTATTTT.

The V gene is TRBV5-1, the J gene TRBJ2-2, with 9 bases that match TRBD1. The CDR3 extends over 20 amino acids. Germline V lookup: CDR1 SGHRS, CDR2 YFSETQ. Trimming cost V 7 bases and J 0 bases; bases outside gene matches: 19. CDR3: CASFDVRTGVPPSNTGELFF. The CDR3 region has the DNA TGCGCCAGCTTTGACGTTAGGACAGGGGTTCCACCCTCGAACACCGGGGAGCTGTTTTTT. Based on the CDR3 plus reference TRBV5-1 and TRBJ2-2, the full variable domain is KAGVTQTPRYLIKTRGQQVTLSCSPISGHRSVSWYQQTPGQGLQFLFEYFSETQRNKGNFPGRFSGRQFSNSRSEMNVSTLELGDSALYLCASFDVRTGVPPSNTGELFFGEGSRLTVL.

V and J are TRBV30 and TRBJ2-3; TRBD1 agrees at 7 bases. V lost 0 bases, J lost 2 bases, and 8 bases stayed unmatched. CDR1 and CDR2 from the germline V gene are GTSNPN and SVGIG (reference sequence). The CDR3 consists of 16 residues. The CDR3, as DNA: TGTGCCTGGAGTGTACAGGGGACGGTACCCACAGATACGCAGTATTTT. This translates into CAWSVQGTVPTDTQYF. Variable domain in full (rest from reference TRBV30 and TRBJ2-3): SQTIHQWPATLVQPVGSPLSLECTVEGTSNPNLYWYRQAAGRGLQLLFYSVGIGQISSEVPQNLSASRPQDRQFILSSKKLLLSDSGFYLCAWSVQGTVPTDTQYFGPGTRLTVL.

J is TRBJ2-7 and V is TRBV12-5, with 9 bases aligning to TRBD2. The CDR3 has 15 residues. Germline V gene sequence: CDR1 LGHNT, CDR2 FRNRAP. J was trimmed by 6 bases and V by 5 bases; bases with no gene match: 11. This CDR3 reads CASGTMAGGLGEQYF. The CDR3, as DNA: TGTGCTAGTGGTACGATGGCGGGAGGGCTTGGCGAGCAGTACTTC.

The rearrangement uses TRBV5-1 and TRBJ1-1; TRBD1 matches 7 bases. The V gene's germline CDR1 is SGHRS and CDR2 YFSETQ. CDR3 length: 14 residues. J gave up 6 bases and V 0 bases, and 5 bases lay outside the gene matches. The CDR3 loop is CASSLDRGRAEAFF. The CDR3 coding sequence is TGCGCCAGCAGCTTGGACAGGGGAAGGGCTGAAGCTTTCTTT.

The chain uses TRBV2 and TRBJ2-3; 12 bases are a match to TRBD2. From germline, CDR1 is SNHLY and CDR2 FYNNEI. With 4 bases clipped from V and 6 bases from J, the junction kept 5 bases outside the gene matches. This CDR3 contains 15 residues. In DNA form, the CDR3 reads TGTGCCAGCAGTGCTAGCGGGGGGGCCTTGGATACGCAGTATTTT. Protein: CASSASGGALDTQYF. Supplemented by reference TRBV2 and TRBJ2-3, the full variable domain reads EPEVTQTPSHQVTQMGQEVILRCVPISNHLYFYWYRQILGQKVEFLVSFYNNEISEKSEIFDDQFSVERPDGSNFTLKIRSTKLEDSAMYFCASSASGGALDTQYFGPGTRLTVL.

The chain combines TRBV6-5 with TRBJ1-2; no definite D call. The CDR3 extends over 14 amino acids. Germline V gene data show CDR1 as MNHEY and CDR2 as SVGAGI. Trimming took off 5 bases at V and 4 bases at J, with 14 bases between the two ends. CDR3 coding DNA: TGTGCCAGCAGTGATCCGGGGAAATCCTATGGCTACACCTTC. Protein sequence: CASSDPGKSYGYTF.

The chain combines TRBV7-6 with TRBJ2-3; possibly TRBD1 for D (6 bases). Between the trimmed V and J ends, which lost 1 base and 2 bases, there was a span of 7 bases. This CDR3 comprises 14 residues. CDR1 is SGHVS and CDR2 is FNYEAQ in the germline V gene. In DNA, the CDR3 is TGTGCCAGCAGCTTAGGGACAGTCACAGATACGCAGTATTTT. It is translated as CASSLGTVTDTQYF.

This rearrangement joins TRBV28 to TRBJ1-2, with 11 bases aligning to TRBD1. The junction had 13 bases not matched to a gene; V was cut back by 7 bases and J by 0 bases. The CDR3 runs 18 residues. Germline-derived CDR1 and CDR2 are MDHEN and SYDVKM. CDR3 bases: TGTGCCAGCACCTCGGGCGGGACAGGGGGGCTGACTAACTATGGCTACACCTTC. Translating gives CASTSGGTGGLTNYGYTF.

V and J are TRBV5-1 and TRBJ2-7, with D tentatively TRBD2 (5 bases). Trimming pared 7 bases from V and 6 bases from J, leaving 17 bases between. CDR3 size: 13 residues. Germline V gene data show CDR1 as SGHRS and CDR2 as YFSETQ. Here the CDR3 reads CASRPMTEGEQYF. Written as DNA, the CDR3 is TGCGCCAGCCGACCGATGACCGAGGGCGAGCAGTACTTC.

The chain couples TRBV9 to TRBJ2-5; no firm D call. The CDR3 totals 14 residues. The V end lost 1 base, the J end lost 5 bases, and 12 bases lay between the germline ends. Germline-derived CDR1 and CDR2 are SGDLS and YYNGEE. In nucleotides, the CDR3 is TGTGCCAGCAGCGTAAAGCCCCTCCCGGAGACCCAGTACTTC. It specifies CASSVKPLPETQYF. The variable domain in full, with the rest retrieved from reference TRBV9 and TRBJ2-5, is DSGVTQTPKHLITATGQRVTLRCSPRSGDLSVYWYQQSLDQGLQFLIQYYNGEERAKGNILERFSAQQFPDLHSELNLSSLELGDSALYFCASSVKPLPETQYFGPGTRLLVL.

The V and J genes are TRBV7-2 and TRBJ2-5; the match to TRBD2 covers 9 bases. With 3 bases clipped from V and 2 bases from J, the junction kept 7 bases outside the gene matches. CDR3 length: 16 residues. Germline V gene data show CDR1 as SGHTA and CDR2 as FQGNSA. The DNA of the CDR3 is TGTGCCAGCAGCTTCAAGATTAGCGGGGGTCAAGAGACCCAGTACTTC. It codes for CASSFKISGGQETQYF. Full variable domain (outside the CDR3, taken from reference TRBV7-2 and TRBJ2-5): GAGVSQSPSNKVTEKGKDVELRCDPISGHTALYWYRQSLGQGLEFLIYFQGNSAPDKSGLPSDRFSAERTGGSVSTLTIQRTQQEDSAVYLCASSFKISGGQETQYFGPGTRLLVL.

This clone was recorded only once. This chain links TRBV6-4 with TRBJ1-2; no definite D call. V lost 0 bases to trimming and J lost 8 bases, with 13 bases between them. CDR1 is MRHNA and CDR2 is SNTAGT in the germline V gene. The CDR3 is 14 amino acids. The CDR3 sequence is CASSDSPGLGGYTF. The CDR3 DNA sequence: TGTGCCAGCAGTGACTCCCCGGGTCTGGGAGGCTACACCTTC.

Comments on this clone: In the same sample, other DNA sequences code for this CDR3. J is TRBJ2-7 and V is TRBV7-2, with 9 bases identical to TRBD2. The J segment lost 3 bases and the V segment lost 0 bases, leaving 6 bases of the junction unmatched. The CDR3 consists of 16 residues. Per germline, CDR1 SGHTA and CDR2 FQGNSA. The CDR3 sequence: CASSLAPAGGFYEQYF. CDR3 DNA sequence: TGTGCCAGCAGCTTAGCTCCCGCGGGGGGGTTCTACGAGCAGTACTTC.

In its sample, this clone was seen once. The gene calls are TRBV5-1 and TRBJ1-5, with D unresolved. Germline CDR1 reads SGHRS; CDR2 reads YFSETQ. The CDR3 spans 15 residues. The germline V and J ends were trimmed by 0 bases and 0 bases, with 7 bases remaining between them. This CDR3 is CASSLGHNSNQPQHF. The CDR3 DNA reads as TGCGCCAGCAGCTTGGGACATAATAGCAATCAGCCCCAGCATTTT.

This clone appeared a single time. The rearrangement joins TRBV27 to TRBJ2-7; D remains ambiguous. The germline CDR1 and CDR2 sequences are MNHEY and SMNVEV (reference sequence). This CDR3 comprises 13 residues. V shed 6 bases and J shed 1 base, with 10 bases lying between them. The CDR3 region has the DNA TGTGCCAGCAGCCCAGGACGGTCCTACGAGCAGTACTTC. Translated, it gives CASSPGRSYEQYF.

The chain's CDR3 is CASKKGYNEKLFF. The CDR3 region has the DNA TGTGCCAGCAAGAAGGGCTATAATGAAAAACTGTTTTTT. The chain links TRBV2 to TRBJ1-4; the D is unclear. The CDR3 totals 13 residues. The germline V gene has CDR1 SNHLY and CDR2 FYNNEI. The ends were cut back, 7 bases at V and 4 bases at J, with 10 bases in the middle.

This clone was observed a single time. The V call is TRBV7-2, the J call TRBJ1-2; 10 positions match TRBD1. Germline CDR1 SGHTA, CDR2 FQGNSA. The CDR3 has 18 amino acids. V shed 5 bases and J 1 base; nucleotides not matched to a gene: 13. The CDR3 DNA follows: TGTGCCAGCAGCCCGACCTCCGGGACAGGGGCCTTTAACTATGGCTACACCTTC. Encoded protein: CASSPTSGTGAFNYGYTF.

The chain joins TRBV6-1 to TRBJ2-1; 7 bases map to TRBD2. This CDR3 has 14 residues. V lost 5 bases and J lost 8; bases outside the gene matches: 9. Germline-derived CDR1 and CDR2 are MNHNS and SASEGT. The CDR3, as DNA: TGTGCCAGCAGTTTACGCGGGAGTCCGGATGAGCAGTTCTTC. It specifies CASSLRGSPDEQFF.

The gene calls are TRBV4-3 and TRBJ1-1; D might be TRBD1 (5 bases). V was cut by 0 bases and J by 5 bases, with 16 bases left in between. The CDR3 spans 16 residues. Germline V CDR1 and CDR2: LGHNA, YSLEER. CDR3 DNA sequence: TGCGCCAGCAGCCAAGATCCGGCGGAGGGGCGGACTGAAGCTTTCTTT. It encodes CASSQDPAEGRTEAFF.

CDR3 amino acids: CASSSQGMTTEAFF. CDR3 nucleotide sequence: TGTGCCAGCAGCTCTCAGGGTATGACCACTGAAGCTTTCTTT. The chain employs TRBV7-2 and TRBJ1-1, with a tentative D call TRBD1 (5 bases). From germline, CDR1 is SGHTA and CDR2 FQGNSA. The germline V and J ends were trimmed by 4 bases and 4 bases, with 13 bases remaining between them. The CDR3 is 14 residues long.

CDR3 loop: CASSLSQTATNQETQYF. CDR3 nucleotide sequence: TGTGCCAGCAGCTTGAGTCAAACGGCGACCAACCAAGAGACCCAGTACTTC. The rearrangement uses TRBV11-2 and TRBJ2-5, with D unresolved. Per germline, CDR1 SGHAT and CDR2 FQNNGV. The V and J ends lost 3 bases and 0 bases respectively, with 17 bases between them. This CDR3 is built from 17 residues.

The chain has TRBV5-1 and TRBJ2-3; 7 nucleotides align to TRBD2. J lost 2 bases, V lost 5 bases, and 8 bases had no gene match. This CDR3 is 15 amino acids long. CDR1 is SGHRS and CDR2 is YFSETQ in the germline V gene. The CDR3 DNA sequence: TGCGCCAGCAGATCTCAAGGACTAGTCACAGATACGCAGTATTTT. Translation gives CASRSQGLVTDTQYF.

This clone was seen just once. This sequence joins TRBV7-2 and TRBJ1-2; D is unclear. Trimming cost V 5 bases and J 8 bases, with 21 bases left between them. Germline V gene sequence: CDR1 SGHTA, CDR2 FQGNSA. The CDR3 covers 15 residues. The DNA of the CDR3 is TGTGCCAGCAGCCTCGGGCGGTGGAGGGCGATCGGCTACACCTTC. Residues: CASSLGRWRAIGYTF.

This clone was recorded once. The chain has TRBV29-1 and TRBJ2-5, with 11 nucleotides matching TRBD1. With 6 bases clipped from V and 1 base from J, the junction kept 7 bases outside the gene matches. Germline assignment: CDR1 SQVTM and CDR2 ANQGSEA. This CDR3 region has 15 residues. In nucleotides, the CDR3 is TGCAGCGTCCTGGGACAGGGGGGGCCCCAAGAGACCCAGTACTTC. Translated, it gives CSVLGQGGPQETQYF. The whole variable domain, filled in from reference TRBV29-1 and TRBJ2-5, reads SAVISQKPSRDICQRGTSLTIQCQVDSQVTMMFWYRQQPGQSLTLIATANQGSEATYESGFVIDKFPISRPNLTFSTLTVSNMSPEDSSIYLCSVLGQGGPQETQYFGPGTRLLVL.